The 24 T cell receptor beta chains in this list originate from one sample, sequenced in a study of T cells in Graves' hyperthyroidism and ophthalmopathy. Amplification targeted TCR beta CDR3 regions from RNA transcripts. HTBI primers were used for first-round RT-PCR of the TCR CDR3. TCRdb passed the multiplex PCR reads through MiXCR, listing each CDR3 protein once. The sample carries roughly 400,000 distinct CDR3 sequences, more than 13% recorded once. Sequencing input: blood. These receptors originate from a man in his fifties or sixties with Graves' ophthalmopathy.

This clonotype was detected ten times or more. The genes are TRBV28 and TRBJ2-7, with D possibly TRBD1 on 5 matching bases. CDR1 and CDR2 (germline): MDHEN, SYDVKM. Trimming left V 4 bases short and J 5 bases short, with 12 bases between. There are 13 residues in the CDR3. The CDR3 region has the DNA TGTGCCAGCAGTTCAAGGGGCGCGGACGAGCAGTACTTC. Translated, it gives CASSSRGADEQYF. The full variable domain, in which reference TRBV28 and TRBJ2-7 provide the parts outside the CDR3, is DVKVTQSSRYLVKRTGEKVFLECVQDMDHENMFWYRQDPGLGLRLIYFSYDVKMKEKGDIPEGYSVSREKKERFSLILESASTNQTSMYLCASSSRGADEQYFGPGTRLTVT.

This clonotype has at least ten counts. The chain carries TRBV20-1 and TRBJ2-1; 8 bases agree with TRBD1. J lost 3 bases, V lost 5 bases, and 6 bases had no gene match. This CDR3 region has 14 residues. CDR1 is DFQATT and CDR2 is SNEGSKA in the germline V gene (reference sequence). DNA of the CDR3: TGCAGTGCTGCCCGGACAGGGATCTACAATGAGCAGTTCTTC. This sequence encodes CSAARTGIYNEQFF.

Ten or more counts support this clonotype. The V gene is TRBV24-1, the J gene TRBJ2-3; 7 bases agree with TRBD2. Germline lookup yields CDR1 KGHDR and CDR2 SFDVKD. This CDR3 comprises 15 residues. The junction had 5 bases not matched to a gene; V was cut back by 1 base and J by 5 bases. CDR3 in DNA: TGTGCCACCAGTGATTTCCCTAGCGGCAAAGATACGCAGTATTTT. Translated: CATSDFPSGKDTQYF.

This clonotype was seen a few times. The rearrangement uses TRBV3-1 and TRBJ2-2; weak D call: TRBD1 (5 bases). The CDR3 totals 15 residues. CDR1 is LGHDT and CDR2 is YNNKEL in the germline V gene (reference sequence). V lost 1 base to trimming and J lost 5 bases, with 11 bases between them. CDR3: CASSQGGIGTGELFF. The CDR3 coding sequence is TGTGCCAGCAGCCAAGGGGGCATTGGGACCGGGGAGCTGTTTTTT. Together with reference TRBV3-1 and TRBJ2-2, the CDR3 gives the full variable domain: DTAVSQTPKYLVTQMGNDKSIKCEQNLGHDTMYWYKQDSKKFLKIMFSYNNKELIINETVPNRFSPKSPDKAHLNLHINSLELGDSAVYFCASSQGGIGTGELFFGEGSRLTVL.

This clonotype was seen repeatedly, ten times or more. This sequence joins TRBV5-1 and TRBJ2-1, with TRBD2 matching 14 bases. CDR1 and CDR2 (germline): SGHRS, YFSETQ. The CDR3 is made up of 17 amino acids. J lost 9 bases, V lost 4 bases, and 12 bases had no gene match. CDR3 sequence reads: CASSHQGLAGVYGEQFF. The CDR3, as DNA: TGCGCCAGCAGCCATCAGGGACTAGCGGGAGTTTACGGTGAGCAGTTCTTC.

This clonotype occurred many times. V gene TRBV29-1 combines with J gene TRBJ2-7; tentatively, D is TRBD2 (6 bases). With 6 bases removed from V and 6 bases from J, the gap between germline ends came to 18 bases. There are 13 residues in the CDR3. Germline CDR1 SQVTM, CDR2 ANQGSEA. The CDR3 loop reads CSVVEGRFSEQYF. DNA for the CDR3: TGCAGCGTGGTGGAGGGACGCTTCTCCGAGCAGTACTTC.

At least ten counts were recorded for this clonotype. V and J are TRBV3-1 and TRBJ1-1; D unresolved. Trimming took 0 bases from V and 1 from J, leaving 6 bases between them. CDR1 LGHDT and CDR2 YNNKEL come from the germline V gene (reference sequence). The CDR3 loop spans 14 amino acids. This CDR3 reads CASSQDLGNTEAFF. The CDR3 DNA is TGTGCCAGCAGCCAAGATCTAGGGAACACTGAAGCTTTCTTT.

This clonotype has at least ten counts. The gene calls are TRBV3-1 and TRBJ2-7; D is undetermined. The germline V gene encodes CDR1 LGHDT and CDR2 YNNKEL (reference sequence). This CDR3 has 15 amino acids. V lost 4 bases and J lost 13, with 26 bases in between. The CDR3 DNA reads as TGTGCCAGCAGCCGCCTCTTCCGTAATCCTGCCGTCGCCTACTTC. Its translation: CASSRLFRNPAVAYF.

The chain uses TRBV29-1 and TRBJ2-3; the match to TRBD2 covers 10 bases. The ends lost 2 bases at V and 0 bases at J; junction bases unmatched: 5. Per germline, CDR1 SQVTM and CDR2 ANQGSEA. The CDR3 is 16 residues long. The CDR3 protein is CSVELASGGSTDTQYF. CDR3 DNA: TGCAGCGTTGAACTCGCTAGCGGGGGTAGCACAGATACGCAGTATTTT.

In its sample, this clonotype was seen many times. The junction shows a germline mismatch at one end, possibly a read error. The chain employs TRBV7-7 and TRBJ2-1; TRBD1 matches 11 bases. The CDR3 runs 15 residues. Germline V gives CDR1 SSHAT, CDR2 FNYEAQ (reference sequence). The CDR3 DNA reads as TGTGCTAGCAGCTCCGGACAGGGGGCGACTAGTGAGCAGTTCTTC. The encoded protein is CASSSGQGATSEQFF.

This clonotype showed up many times. The chain employs TRBV4-1 and TRBJ2-5; D is possibly TRBD2 (5 bases). Between the trimmed V and J ends, which lost 4 bases and 5 bases, there was a span of 17 bases. Per germline, CDR1 MGHRA and CDR2 YSYEKL. CDR3 size: 15 residues. CDR3 in amino acids: CASSRPTGLSETQYF. The CDR3 coding sequence is TGCGCCAGCAGCCGCCCTACCGGACTGTCGGAGACCCAGTACTTC.

In its sample, this clonotype was seen a few times. CDR3 nucleotides: TGTGCCGGAACGACAGGGACCTATAATTCACCCCTCCACTTT. Protein sequence: CAGTTGTYNSPLHF. The chain recombines TRBV2 with TRBJ1-6, with 7 bases lining up with TRBD1. The CDR3 totals 14 residues. CDR1 is SNHLY and CDR2 is FYNNEI in the germline V gene. V lost 11 bases and J lost 2; bases outside the gene matches: 6.

Regarding this clonotype: Just one base apart from a much larger clone, this may be a read error. The gene calls are TRBV7-2 and TRBJ2-3, with 7 bases aligning to TRBD2. CDR1 is SGHTA and CDR2 is FQGNSA in the germline V gene. After removal of 2 bases from V and 2 bases from J, the junction contained 7 bases not matched to a gene. The CDR3 has 16 residues. This chain's CDR3 is CASSLLRGMPTDTQYF. In DNA form, the CDR3 reads TGTGCCAGCAGCTTATTGCGGGGGATGCCCACAGATACGCAGTATTTT.

The sample holds many counts of this clonotype. The V gene is TRBV20-1, the J gene TRBJ2-4; weak D call: TRBD1 (5 bases). This CDR3 region has 14 residues. The germline V gene encodes CDR1 DFQATT and CDR2 SNEGSKA (reference sequence). The V gene lost 3 bases and the J gene lost 0 bases, with 9 bases spanning the gap. CDR3 DNA: TGCAGTGCTAGTAGACAGCTAGCCAAAAACATTCAGTACTTC. Translating gives CSASRQLAKNIQYF.

The chain carries TRBV5-4 and TRBJ2-2; D is ambiguous. Deletions cut 6 bases from V and 0 bases from J, with 9 bases between. Germline V gene data show CDR1 as SGHNT and CDR2 as YYREEE (reference sequence). This CDR3 spans 14 amino acids. Written as DNA, the CDR3 is TGTGCCAGCATCCCAAACCCGAACACCGGGGAGCTGTTTTTT. It translates to CASIPNPNTGELFF.

This clonotype was recorded many times. The chain combines TRBV18 with TRBJ2-1; 9 nucleotides align to TRBD1. CDR3 length: 16 amino acids. The J segment lost 4 bases and the V segment lost 3 bases, leaving 7 bases of the junction unmatched. From germline, CDR1 is KGHSH and CDR2 LQKENI. This chain's CDR3 is CASSPSTGQGYNEQFF. The CDR3 bases are TGTGCCAGCTCACCGTCTACGGGACAGGGATACAATGAGCAGTTCTTC.

This clonotype was recorded a few times. This is likely a read error, given that the CDR3 carries no conserved phenylalanine or tryptophan at its end. The gene calls are TRBV20-1 and TRBJ1-1; no reliable D call. The CDR3 totals 12 residues. Germline CDR1 and CDR2: DFQATT and SNEGSKA (reference sequence). V lost 5 bases and J lost 1, with 8 bases in between. CDR3 region: CSAFEWNTEAFS. CDR3 bases: TGCAGTGCTTTTGAATGGAACACTGAAGCTTTCTCT.

This clonotype appeared many times. The rearrangement joins TRBV28 to TRBJ1-3, with unresolved D. CDR1 is MDHEN, CDR2 SYDVKM, per germline. V was trimmed by 4 bases and J by 0 bases, leaving 7 bases between them. This CDR3 has 14 residues. The CDR3 sequence: CASSSANSGNTIYF. CDR3 nucleotide sequence: TGTGCCAGCAGTTCGGCCAACTCTGGAAACACCATATATTTT.

This clonotype came up many times. V is TRBV12-3 or TRBV12-4 and J is TRBJ2-1; 8 nucleotides line up with TRBD2. V shed 2 bases, J shed 2 bases, and the junction held 11 bases outside the gene matches. This CDR3 contains 18 residues. For the CDR3, the DNA is TGTGCCAGCAGTTTATACCCCCTGGGAGCGGGAGCCTACAATGAGCAGTTCTTC. It yields the protein CASSLYPLGAGAYNEQFF.

This clonotype was recorded a few times. The junction differs from germline at one of its ends, possibly a read error. The chain recombines TRBV11-2 with TRBJ2-1; 8 nucleotides agree with TRBD2. Germline V lookup: CDR1 SGHAT, CDR2 FQNNGV. This CDR3 has 12 residues. The chain's CDR3 is CATPTSVNEQSF. The CDR3 nucleotides read TGTGCCACCCCGACTAGCGTCAATGAGCAGTCCTTC.

This clonotype was detected many times. The V gene is TRBV7-9, the J gene TRBJ2-1, with D perhaps matching TRBD2 (7 bases). Germline V CDR1 and CDR2: SEHNR, FQNEAQ (reference sequence). V shed 5 bases and J shed 0 bases, with 23 bases lying between them. The CDR3 sequence is 19 residues long. The CDR3 DNA is TGTGCCAGCAGCCCCCAGGGGAGGGTGGGCTTAAGCTCCTACAATGAGCAGTTCTTC. Amino acid sequence: CASSPQGRVGLSSYNEQFF.

In this sample, this clonotype turned up many times. The chain links TRBV10-3 to TRBJ2-3; TRBD2 matches 9 bases. This CDR3 contains 15 residues. Trimming removed 8 bases from V and 2 bases from J; junction bases left unmatched: 8. Germline V gives CDR1 ENHRY, CDR2 SYGVKD. This CDR3 reads CAIRSGSQSTDTQYF. As DNA, the CDR3 is TGTGCCATCCGTAGCGGGAGCCAGTCCACAGATACGCAGTATTTT.

To note about this clonotype: Being one base from a much bigger clone, this may be a read error. The rearrangement links TRBV7-9 to TRBJ1-1; D may be TRBD1 (5 bases). The CDR3 sequence is 14 residues long. CDR1 is SEHNR and CDR2 is FQNEAQ in the germline V gene (reference sequence). In DNA, the CDR3 is TGTGCCAGCAGCTTAGAGGCAGGGATAACTGAAGCTTCCTTT. Translating it yields CASSLEAGITEASF.

The table lists this clonotype with a few counts. The chain employs TRBV7-9 and TRBJ2-1; 11 nucleotides agree with TRBD2. J lost 6 bases, V lost 1 base, and 8 bases had no gene match. Germline-derived CDR1 and CDR2 are SEHNR and FQNEAQ (reference sequence). This CDR3 is 17 amino acids long. CDR3 sequence: CASSLELGTSGTNEQFF. The CDR3 coding sequence is TGTGCCAGCAGCTTAGAACTCGGGACTAGCGGCACCAATGAGCAGTTCTTC.